The 21 T cell receptor beta chains reported below all come from one sample, sequenced in a study of cytomegalovirus exposure and HLA in healthy donors. Use of 60 Vbeta and 13 Jbeta primers characterized the PCR. Generated by immunoSEQ multiplex PCR, the TCRdb table keeps only in-frame clones and is missing some. The sample holds 150,000 or so clones; roughly 80% are singletons and the top ten take 7% to 9%. Sequenced: PBMCs. All receptors derive from a male donor in good health and CMV-seropositive.

This sequence joins TRBV5-1 and TRBJ2-3, with TRBD1 matching 7 bases. Germline lookup yields CDR1 SGHRS and CDR2 YFSETQ. The CDR3 is 14 amino acids. J was trimmed by 8 bases and V by 2 bases; bases with no gene match: 8. The CDR3 DNA is TGCGCCAGCAGCTTCCGGCAGGGGGAGATTACGCAGTATTTT. It encodes CASSFRQGEITQYF.

This chain links TRBV4-1 with TRBJ2-7, with 9 bases fitting TRBD2. The CDR3 sequence is 17 residues long. The V gene's germline CDR1 is MGHRA and CDR2 YSYEKL. With V trimmed by 4 bases and J by 5 bases, 15 bases remained unmatched. CDR3 sequence reads: CASSPRGGREGLHEQYF. The CDR3 DNA sequence: TGCGCCAGCAGCCCCCGGGGGGGGCGGGAGGGCCTCCACGAGCAGTACTTC.

The CDR3, as DNA: TGTGCCAGCAGCGACTACAGGGGAGGTGGCTACACCTTC. It translates to CASSDYRGGGYTF. The chain has TRBV28 and TRBJ1-2, with 7 bases fitting TRBD1. Germline CDR1 MDHEN, CDR2 SYDVKM. The CDR3 consists of 13 residues. V gave up 6 bases and J gave up 7 bases; unmatched junction bases: 8.

A word on this clone: Other nucleotide sequences in the sample specify the same CDR3. V is TRBV30 and J is TRBJ2-7, with D possibly matching TRBD2 (6 bases). V lost 0 bases and J lost 3, with 6 bases in between. From germline, CDR1 is GTSNPN and CDR2 SVGIG (reference sequence). The CDR3 sequence is 12 residues long. The CDR3 spells CAWSVGGYEQYF. The CDR3 region has the DNA TGTGCCTGGAGTGTGGGAGGCTACGAGCAGTACTTC.

The gene calls are TRBV6-5 and TRBJ1-5; D is ambiguous. The CDR3 loop spans 13 amino acids. CDR1 and CDR2 from the germline V gene are MNHEY and SVGAGI. V was trimmed by 5 bases and J by 7 bases, leaving 12 bases between them. The CDR3 loop reads CASSPPTGQPQHF. CDR3 sequence (DNA): TGTGCCAGCAGTCCTCCGACCGGGCAGCCCCAGCATTTT.

The CDR3 reads CASSVVPGTGAAGELFF. CDR3 sequence (DNA): TGTGCCAGCAGCGTCGTACCCGGGACAGGGGCGGCCGGGGAGCTGTTTTTT. The V and J genes are TRBV9 and TRBJ2-2, with 10 bases matching TRBD1. The CDR3 spans 17 residues. Germline V gene data show CDR1 as SGDLS and CDR2 as YYNGEE. Germline trimming cut 2 bases from V and 6 bases from J; bases unmatched to any gene: 10. The full variable domain, in which reference TRBV9 and TRBJ2-2 provide the parts outside the CDR3, is DSGVTQTPKHLITATGQRVTLRCSPRSGDLSVYWYQQSLDQGLQFLIQYYNGEERAKGNILERFSAQQFPDLHSELNLSSLELGDSALYFCASSVVPGTGAAGELFFGEGSRLTVL.

The J gene is TRBJ2-5, the V gene TRBV10-1, with 7 bases identical to TRBD2. The length of the CDR3 is 13 residues. J lost 5 bases, V lost 5 bases, and 5 bases had no gene match. Germline V gene data show CDR1 as WNHNN and CDR2 as SYGVQD (reference sequence). CDR3 sequence: CASSREDSETQYF. DNA of the CDR3: TGCGCCAGCAGTCGGGAGGATAGTGAGACCCAGTACTTC.

The genes are TRBV11-3 and TRBJ2-7, with D uncertain. The ends were cut back, 5 bases at V and 2 bases at J, with 7 bases in the middle. The length of the CDR3 is 12 residues. Germline V gene lookup returns CDR1 SGHNT and CDR2 YENEEA. As DNA, the CDR3 is TGTGCCAGCAGCAACAACCCCTACGAGCAGTACTTC. Encoded protein: CASSNNPYEQYF.

The V gene is TRBV28, the J gene TRBJ1-2, with TRBD1 identical over 9 bases. The trim removed 4 bases at V and 7 bases at J, leaving 13 bases unmatched. This CDR3 contains 16 residues. CDR1 is MDHEN, CDR2 SYDVKM, per germline. This CDR3 is CASSSGTGFRASGYTF. The CDR3 nucleotides read TGTGCCAGCAGTTCCGGGACAGGGTTTCGGGCGTCTGGCTACACCTTC.

The chain is built from TRBV5-6 and TRBJ2-7; D is unresolved. The germline V gene encodes CDR1 SGHDT and CDR2 YYEEEE. This CDR3 region has 11 residues. V was cut by 5 bases and J by 6 bases, with 9 bases left in between. In DNA form, the CDR3 reads TGTGCCAGCAGTCAGGCCCTCGAGCAGTACTTC. Translating gives CASSQALEQYF. Full variable domain (missing parts from reference TRBV5-6 and TRBJ2-7): DAGVTQSPTHLIKTRGQQVTLRCSPKSGHDTVSWYQQALGQGPQFIFQYYEEEERQRGNFPDRFSGHQFPNYSSELNVNALLLGDSALYLCASSQALEQYFGPGTRLTVT.

This chain links TRBV15 with TRBJ2-7, with no clear D. This CDR3 is built from 14 residues. Trimming took 4 bases from V and 2 from J, leaving 12 bases between them. Germline CDR1 and CDR2: LNHNV and YYDKDF (reference sequence). The CDR3 DNA reads TGTGCCACCAGCAACCCCAACAGACCCTACGAGCAGTACTTC. It is translated as CATSNPNRPYEQYF. The complete variable domain, with remaining parts taken from reference TRBV15 and TRBJ2-7, reads DAMVIQNPRYQVTQFGKPVTLSCSQTLNHNVMYWYQQKSSQAPKLLFHYYDKDFNNEADTPDNFQSRRPNTSFCFLDIRSPGLGDTAMYLCATSNPNRPYEQYFGPGTRLTVT.

V usage is TRBV10-1 and J usage is TRBJ2-3; 7 nucleotides align to TRBD2. V dropped 5 bases and J dropped 2; count of bases not matched to a gene: 4. CDR3 size: 14 residues. The germline gives CDR1 WNHNN, CDR2 SYGVQD (reference sequence). This CDR3 reads CASSPRDYTDTQYF. The CDR3 nucleotides read TGCGCCAGCAGTCCCCGGGACTACACAGATACGCAGTATTTT.

The chain combines TRBV5-1 with TRBJ2-5, with 10 positions matching TRBD1. The CDR3 runs 14 residues. The junction had 4 bases not matched to a gene; V was cut back by 2 bases and J by 6 bases. Germline V gene sequence: CDR1 SGHRS, CDR2 YFSETQ. Here the CDR3 reads CASSFDRGQKTQYF. CDR3 in DNA: TGCGCCAGCAGCTTCGACAGGGGGCAAAAGACCCAGTACTTC.

This chain uses TRBV30 with TRBJ2-5; TRBD1 might be the D (6 bases). The J call may be wrong; the DNA end is better matched by TRBJ2-7. The CDR3 consists of 11 residues. The V gene's germline CDR1 is GTSNPN and CDR2 SVGIG (reference sequence). The CDR3 DNA reads TGTGCCTGGAGAAGGGGGTACGAGCAGTACTTC. Residues: CAWRRGYEQYF.

The chain recombines TRBV5-1 with TRBJ2-7; TRBD1 is a possible D gene (6 bases). There are 15 residues in the CDR3. The germline V and J ends were trimmed by 6 bases and 4 bases, with 20 bases remaining between them. Looked up from germline, CDR1 is SGHRS and CDR2 is YFSETQ. CDR3 DNA: TGCGCCAGCACCCCCTCCTGGGACATCTCTTACGAGCAGTACTTC. This sequence encodes CASTPSWDISYEQYF.

The chain links TRBV7-2 to TRBJ2-1; a possible D gene is TRBD2 (6 bases). V was pared by 1 base and J by 10 bases, with 11 bases between. Germline values: CDR1 SGHTA, CDR2 FQGNSA. This CDR3 has 13 amino acids. The CDR3 DNA reads as TGTGCCAGCAGCTTAGTCCTAGCGAACGAGCAGTTCTTC. This codes for CASSLVLANEQFF. Looking up the rest from reference TRBV7-2 and TRBJ2-1 gives the full variable domain: GAGVSQSPSNKVTEKGKDVELRCDPISGHTALYWYRQSLGQGLEFLIYFQGNSAPDKSGLPSDRFSAERTGGSVSTLTIQRTQQEDSAVYLCASSLVLANEQFFGPGTRLTVL.

This clone showed up just a few times. Here the CDR3 reads CASSGGGAADTQYF. For the CDR3, the DNA is TGTGCCAGCAGTGGCGGGGGGGCCGCAGATACGCAGTATTTT. The chain employs TRBV6-4 and TRBJ2-3, with TRBD2 matching 9 bases. The germline CDR1 and CDR2 sequences are MRHNA and SNTAGT. The CDR3 length is 14 residues. Losses at the gene ends were 4 bases for V and 4 bases for J; bases not matched to a gene: 3.

Here the CDR3 reads CASNPVGTGGDYGYTF. CDR3 DNA: TGTGCCAGCAACCCCGTCGGCACAGGGGGCGACTATGGCTACACCTTC. This chain uses TRBV28 with TRBJ1-2; 9 bases fit TRBD1. The length of the CDR3 is 16 residues. V lost 7 bases and J lost 3; bases outside the gene matches: 12. Germline CDR1 is MDHEN and CDR2 is SYDVKM.

This chain uses TRBV4-3 with TRBJ2-7; D is perhaps TRBD2 (5 bases). The V and J ends lost 4 bases and 1 base respectively, with 11 bases between them. The CDR3 totals 14 residues. Germline values: CDR1 LGHNA, CDR2 YSLEER. In DNA, the CDR3 is TGCGCCAGCAGCCCTCGGAGAGGGTCCTACGAGCAGTACTTC. It is translated as CASSPRRGSYEQYF.

The CDR3 loop is CASSPADSYEQYF. The CDR3, as DNA: TGTGCCAGCAGCCCCGCGGACAGCTACGAGCAGTACTTC. The V gene is TRBV7-7, the J gene TRBJ2-7, with D possibly TRBD1 on 6 matching bases. The CDR3 is made up of 13 amino acids. V lost 5 bases, J lost 3 bases, and 11 bases lay in between. Germline V gives CDR1 SSHAT, CDR2 FNYEAQ (reference sequence). The full variable domain, in which reference TRBV7-7 and TRBJ2-7 provide the parts outside the CDR3, is GAGVSQSPRYKVTKRGQDVTLRCDPISSHATLYWYQQALGQGPEFLTYFNYEAQPDKSGLPSDRFSAERPEGSISTLTIQRTEQRDSAMYRCASSPADSYEQYFGPGTRLTVT.

V gene TRBV9 combines with J gene TRBJ2-7; 7 bases agree with TRBD2. The CDR3 sequence is 15 residues long. Trimming took 0 bases from V and 5 from J; bases not matched to a gene: 8. Germline V gene data show CDR1 as SGDLS and CDR2 as YYNGEE. The CDR3 reads CASSVVAGDGNEQYF. CDR3 nucleotide sequence: TGTGCCAGCAGCGTAGTTGCGGGAGATGGTAACGAGCAGTACTTC.